This entry is about one T cell receptor beta chain. This entry comes from a study of blood T cell repertoires in COVID-19. Original processing notes: Amplifying reference gene primers gave estimates of nucleated cell counts. Sequenced by immunoSEQ multiplex PCR; TCRdb stores in-frame clones only, minus some. The V and J calls and clone size were taken over from that table, and D and trimming were inferred from the DNA. The sample includes about 43,000 clones, about 90% of them seen just once. Trimming took off 2 bases at V and 6 bases at J, with 8 bases between the two ends. The CDR3 has 12 residues. This clonotype was sampled from a human donor in a cohort sampled during active COVID-19. The sequencing input was peripheral blood. V usage is TRBV12-3 or TRBV12-4 and J usage is TRBJ2-7; D remains ambiguous. DNA of the CDR3: TGTGCCAGCAGTTTAACAGCTGCCGAGCAGTACTTC. Translating it yields CASSLTAAEQYF.